This is a list of T cell receptor beta chains from one sample in a study of Ad26.COV2.S vaccination and SARS-CoV-2 variants. Clones were read by immunoSEQ multiplex PCR, and TCRdb kept only the in-frame ones, dropping some. The profile covers about 680,000 clones, with approximately 88% appearing a single time and about 1.5% taken by the ten largest. The sequencing here drew on peripheral blood, taken in a trial of Ad26.COV2.S vaccine versus placebo. Receptors were obtained from a person aged 18-65 years who received the Ad26.COV2.S COVID-19 vaccine or a placebo. The CDR3 runs from the conserved cysteine through the conserved F or W. D genes are given only for firm matches. Rows may omit the clone size; those that give it use once, few, many or a size class.

J | V | D | size | CDR3 | DNA
TRBJ2-1 | TRBV19 | TRBD2 | . | CASSNGLAGGNEQFF | TGTGCCAGTAGTAACGGACTAGCGGGGGGCAATGAGCAGTTCTTC
TRBJ2-3 | TRBV5-1 | TRBD1 | . | CASSRTGGGLGTDTQYF | TGCGCCAGCAGCAGGACAGGGGGCGGCCTGGGCACAGATACGCAGTATTTT
TRBJ2-7 | TRBV7-6 | TRBD1 | . | CASSSSTGGVYEQYF | TGTGCCAGCAGCTCCTCGACAGGGGGAGTGTACGAGCAGTACTTC
TRBJ2-7 | TRBV25-1 | . | . | CASRQQGEGEQYF | TGTGCCAGCAGGCAACAGGGAGAAGGCGAGCAGTACTTC
TRBJ1-1 | TRBV5-4 | . | . | CASSKSVGSNTEAFF | TGTGCCAGCAGCAAGAGCGTGGGCTCGAACACTGAAGCTTTCTTT
TRBJ2-3 | TRBV5-1 | TRBD2 | . | CASSLAREGTDTQYF | TGCGCCAGCAGCTTGGCGCGGGAGGGCACAGATACGCAGTATTTT
TRBJ2-1 | TRBV7-2 | TRBD2 | . | CASSSGLAGSNEQFF | TGTGCCAGCAGCTCGGGACTAGCGGGCTCCAATGAGCAGTTCTTC
TRBJ2-3 | TRBV15 | . | . | CATSRGYGGTDTQYF | TGTGCCACCAGCAGAGGCTATGGCGGCACAGATACGCAGTATTTT
TRBJ2-2 | TRBV24-1 | . | . | CATSGPRTGELFF | TGTGCCACCAGTGGCCCCAGGACCGGGGAGCTGTTTTTT
TRBJ1-6 | TRBV10-2 | . | . | CASTRGEGTNSPLHF | TGCGCCAGCACGAGGGGGGAGGGGACTAATTCACCCCTCCACTTT
TRBJ2-1 | TRBV30 | . | . | CAWVGTSSYNEQFF | TGTGCCTGGGTAGGAACGAGCTCCTACAATGAGCAGTTCTTC
TRBJ1-2 | TRBV7-2 | TRBD1 | . | CASSLARGQGGYYGYTF | TGTGCCAGCAGCTTAGCGAGGGGACAGGGCGGGTACTATGGCTACACCTTC
TRBJ2-5 | TRBV30 | . | . | CAWRGGSGTQYF | TGTGCCTGGAGGGGCGGCTCGGGGACCCAGTACTTC
TRBJ2-5 | TRBV11-2 | TRBD1 | . | CASSLQGAGKTQYF | TGTGCCAGCAGCTTACAGGGGGCGGGAAAGACCCAGTACTTC
TRBJ2-3 | TRBV11-2 | TRBD1 | . | CASSSGTGTTDTQYF | TGTGCCAGCAGCTCAGGGACAGGAACCACAGATACGCAGTATTTT
TRBJ2-3 | TRBV18 | TRBD2 | . | CASSPREDDTDTQYF | TGTGCCAGCTCACCCCGGGAGGACGACACGGATACGCAGTATTTT
TRBJ2-1 | TRBV24-1 | TRBD1 | once | CATSDPGQGGNEQFF | TGTGCCACCAGTGACCCCGGACAGGGGGGCAATGAGCAGTTCTTC
TRBJ2-5 | TRBV5-4 | . | . | CASSLDPKETQYF | TGTGCCAGCAGCTTGGACCCGAAAGAGACCCAGTACTTC
TRBJ2-1 | TRBV5-1 | TRBD2 | . | CASSLAGGAQSYNEQFF | TGCGCCAGCAGCTTAGCGGGGGGGGCACAGTCCTACAATGAGCAGTTCTTC
TRBJ1-1 | TRBV6-6 | TRBD1 | . | CASSTDRGGTEAFF | TGTGCCAGCAGTACGGACAGGGGTGGCACTGAAGCTTTCTTT
TRBJ2-1 | TRBV6-5 | . | . | CASSYSWTIAYNEQFF | TGTGCCAGCAGTTACTCTTGGACTATCGCCTACAATGAGCAGTTCTTC
TRBJ1-5 | TRBV10-2 | . | . | CASNPGAFQPQHF | TGCGCCAGCAACCCCGGGGCGTTTCAGCCCCAGCATTTT
TRBJ2-3 | TRBV7-8 | TRBD2 | once | CASSLKRAGQDTQYF | TGTGCCAGCAGCTTAAAGCGAGCGGGGCAAGATACGCAGTATTTT
TRBJ1-4 | TRBV30 | TRBD1 | . | CAWRDSWTEKLFF | TGTGCCTGGCGGGACAGCTGGACTGAAAAACTGTTTTTT
TRBJ1-2 | TRBV4-3 | TRBD1 | . | CASSPDRAYGYTF | TGCGCCAGCAGCCCAGACAGGGCTTATGGCTACACCTTC
TRBJ2-5 | TRBV18 | TRBD2 | once | CASSPSGGGETQYF | TGTGCCAGCTCACCCTCCGGGGGGGGTGAGACCCAGTACTTC
TRBJ2-6 | TRBV5-4 | . | . | CASSSQEAGANVLTF | TGTGCCAGCAGCTCCCAGGAAGCTGGGGCCAACGTCCTGACTTTC
TRBJ2-7 | TRBV7-2 | . | . | CASSLSAQTYEQYF | TGTGCCAGCAGCTTATCGGCCCAGACCTACGAGCAGTACTTC
TRBJ2-5 | TRBV25-1 | TRBD1 | . | CASSEGVGTGVTQYF | TGTGCCAGCAGTGAAGGCGTCGGGACAGGAGTGACCCAGTACTTC
TRBJ1-5 | TRBV7-9 | . | . | CASRKQEDQPQHF | TGTGCCAGCAGAAAACAGGAAGATCAGCCCCAGCATTTT
TRBJ2-1 | TRBV7-7 | . | once | CASSLDSTNYNEQFF | TGTGCCAGCAGCTTGGACTCAACCAACTACAATGAGCAGTTCTTC
TRBJ2-1 | TRBV10-3 | . | once | CAISVGGYNEQFF | TGTGCCATCTCTGTGGGGGGTTACAATGAGCAGTTCTTC
TRBJ2-1 | TRBV5-1 | TRBD2 | . | CASSSGTSDNEQFF | TGCGCCAGCAGCAGCGGGACTAGCGACAATGAGCAGTTCTTC
TRBJ2-2 | TRBV2 | TRBD1 | . | CASRNRDRGTGELFF | TGTGCCAGCAGGAACCGGGACAGAGGGACCGGGGAGCTGTTTTTT
TRBJ1-1 | TRBV6-5 | . | . | CASIEGVYTEAFF | TGTGCCAGCATAGAGGGGGTATACACTGAAGCTTTCTTT
TRBJ1-1 | TRBV14 | . | . | CASSQEAGWGTEAFF | TGTGCCAGCAGCCAAGAGGCAGGGTGGGGAACTGAAGCTTTCTTT
TRBJ1-2 | TRBV24-1 | . | few | CATSDPRQNYGYTF | TGTGCCACCAGTGACCCTCGACAGAACTATGGCTACACCTTC
TRBJ1-1 | TRBV27 | . | . | CASSLGPKSEAFF | TGTGCCAGCAGTTTAGGCCCGAAATCTGAAGCTTTCTTT
TRBJ2-3 | TRBV7-2 | . | . | CASSLRDKRADTQYF | TGTGCCAGCAGCTTAAGGGACAAAAGGGCAGATACGCAGTATTTT
TRBJ2-3 | TRBV20-1 | . | few | CSASYRGGRDTQYF | TGCAGTGCTAGTTACAGGGGAGGTAGAGATACGCAGTATTTT
TRBJ2-3 | TRBV29-1 | . | . | CSAKWAGTDTQYF | TGCAGCGCCAAGTGGGCAGGGACAGATACGCAGTATTTT
TRBJ2-7 | TRBV21-1 | . | . | CASSKGGGSRNYEQYF | TGTGCCAGCAGCAAAGGTGGGGGTAGCAGAAACTACGAGCAGTACTTC
TRBJ1-1 | TRBV4-2 | . | . | CASSQGWFSEAFF | TGTGCCAGCAGCCAAGGATGGTTTTCTGAAGCTTTCTTT
TRBJ1-1 | TRBV12-5 | . | . | CASGWGTEAFF | TGTGCTAGTGGTTGGGGGACTGAAGCTTTCTTT
TRBJ1-2 | TRBV2 | . | . | CARGDGNAYYGYTF | TGTGCCAGAGGGGACGGGAACGCGTACTATGGCTACACCTTC
TRBJ1-6 | TRBV6-5 | . | . | CASSYGSPYNSPLHF | TGTGCCAGCAGTTACGGCTCACCTTATAATTCACCCCTCCACTTT
TRBJ1-1 | TRBV20-1 | . | . | CSASWGSEAFF | TGCAGTGCTAGTTGGGGTTCCGAAGCTTTCTTT
TRBJ2-7 | TRBV4-1 | . | . | CASSQVGTNYEQYF | TGCGCCAGCAGCCAGGTCGGTACGAATTACGAGCAGTACTTC
TRBJ2-5 | TRBV7-9 | . | . | CASSLLAGGPWETQYF | TGTGCCAGCAGCTTACTCGCTGGGGGACCTTGGGAGACCCAGTACTTC
TRBJ2-7 | TRBV7-8 | . | . | CASSTYLEQYF | TGTGCCAGCAGCACCTACCTCGAGCAGTACTTC
TRBJ2-2 | TRBV7-3 | . | . | CASSSYHLTRTANTGELFF | TGTGCCAGCAGCTCCTATCATCTTACCCGGACGGCGAACACCGGGGAGCTGTTTTTT
TRBJ2-1 | TRBV18 | TRBD2 | . | CASSPPGGEQFF | TGTGCCAGCTCACCCCCGGGGGGAGAGCAGTTCTTC
TRBJ1-5 | TRBV5-8 | TRBD1 | . | CASSSGQGRGSNQPQHF | TGTGCCAGCAGCTCGGGACAGGGCCGGGGCAGCAATCAGCCCCAGCATTTT
TRBJ2-1 | TRBV2 | TRBD2 | . | CASTGASGESSYNEQFF | TGTGCCAGCACTGGGGCTAGCGGAGAAAGCTCCTACAATGAGCAGTTCTTC
TRBJ1-5 | TRBV19 | . | . | CASSISTQPPQHF | TGTGCCAGTAGTATAAGTACCCAACCGCCCCAGCATTTT
TRBJ1-5 | TRBV27 | TRBD1 | . | CASSNRGQYSNQPQHF | TGTGCCAGCAGTAACAGGGGCCAATATAGCAATCAGCCCCAGCATTTT
TRBJ2-7 | TRBV29-1 | . | . | CSVGGGQGYEQYF | TGCAGCGTTGGTGGGGGGCAAGGCTACGAGCAGTACTTC
TRBJ2-3 | TRBV5-4 | . | . | CASSLGRYTQYF | TGTGCCAGCAGCTTGGGACGGTATACGCAGTATTTT
TRBJ1-3 | TRBV5-1 | . | . | CARGNTIYF | TGCGCCAGGGGAAACACCATATATTTT
TRBJ1-6 | TRBV7-6 | . | once | CASSLSQINSPLHF | TGTGCCAGCAGCTTAAGCCAGATTAATTCACCCCTCCACTTT